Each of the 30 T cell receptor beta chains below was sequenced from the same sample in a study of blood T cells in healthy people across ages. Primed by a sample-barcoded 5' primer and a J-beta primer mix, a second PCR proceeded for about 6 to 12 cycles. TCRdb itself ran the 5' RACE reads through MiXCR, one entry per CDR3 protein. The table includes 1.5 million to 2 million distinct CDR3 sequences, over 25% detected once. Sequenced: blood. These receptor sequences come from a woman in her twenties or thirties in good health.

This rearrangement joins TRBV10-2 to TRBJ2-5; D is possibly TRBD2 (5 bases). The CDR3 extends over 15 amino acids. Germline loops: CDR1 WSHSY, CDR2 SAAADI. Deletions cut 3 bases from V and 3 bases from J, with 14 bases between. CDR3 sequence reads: CASSETRGVEETQYF. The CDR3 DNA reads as TGCGCCAGCAGTGAAACACGGGGTGTGGAAGAGACCCAGTACTTC.

CDR3 DNA: TGCAGCGGGGGACTAGCGGGTTTGGATACGCAGTATTTT. Amino acids: CSGGLAGLDTQYF. This chain links TRBV29-1 with TRBJ2-3; TRBD2 matches 12 bases. Trimming cost V 7 bases and J 6 bases; bases outside gene matches: 5. Germline CDR1 is SQVTM and CDR2 is ANQGSEA. The CDR3 spans 13 residues.

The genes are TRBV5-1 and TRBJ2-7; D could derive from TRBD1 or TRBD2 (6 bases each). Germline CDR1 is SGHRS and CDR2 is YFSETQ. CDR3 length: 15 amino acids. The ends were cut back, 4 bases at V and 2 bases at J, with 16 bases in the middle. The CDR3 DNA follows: TGCGCCAGCAGCCCGACGGGGGCCTCCCCCTACGAGCAGTACTTC. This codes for CASSPTGASPYEQYF.

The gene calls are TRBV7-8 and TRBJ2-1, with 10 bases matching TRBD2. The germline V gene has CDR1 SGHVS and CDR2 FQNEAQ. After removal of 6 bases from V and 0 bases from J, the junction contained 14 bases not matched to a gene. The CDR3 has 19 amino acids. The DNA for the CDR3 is TGTGCCAGCAGGCCAACCGGGACTAGCGCCCCGAGCTCCTACAATGAGCAGTTCTTC. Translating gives CASRPTGTSAPSSYNEQFF.

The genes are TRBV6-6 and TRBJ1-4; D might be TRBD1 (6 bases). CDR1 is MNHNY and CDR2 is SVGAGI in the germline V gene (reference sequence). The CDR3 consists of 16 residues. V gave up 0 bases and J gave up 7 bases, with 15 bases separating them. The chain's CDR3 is CASSYSIDRTAEKLFF. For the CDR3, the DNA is TGTGCCAGCAGTTACTCGATAGACAGGACAGCTGAAAAACTGTTTTTT.

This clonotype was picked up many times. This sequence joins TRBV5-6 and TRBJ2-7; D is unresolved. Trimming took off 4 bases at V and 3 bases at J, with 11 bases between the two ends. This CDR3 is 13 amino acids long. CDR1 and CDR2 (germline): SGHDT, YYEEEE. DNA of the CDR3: TGTGCCAGCAGCCAGCCGATAGGCTACGAGCAGTACTTC. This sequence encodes CASSQPIGYEQYF.

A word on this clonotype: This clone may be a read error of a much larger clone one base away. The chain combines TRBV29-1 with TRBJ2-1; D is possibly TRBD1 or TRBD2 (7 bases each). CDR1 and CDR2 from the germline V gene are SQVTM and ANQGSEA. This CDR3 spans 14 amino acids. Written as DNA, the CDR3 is TGCAGCTCCCATAGGGAGGGGGCCGACAATAAGCAGTTCTTC. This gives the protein CSSHREGADNKQFF.

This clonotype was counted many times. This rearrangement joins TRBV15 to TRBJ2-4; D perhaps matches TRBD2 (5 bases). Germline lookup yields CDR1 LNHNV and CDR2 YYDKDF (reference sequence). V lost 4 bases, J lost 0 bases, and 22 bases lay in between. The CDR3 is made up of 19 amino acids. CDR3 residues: CATSIDRRNQQLAKNIQYF. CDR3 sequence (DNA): TGTGCCACCAGCATAGACCGGAGGAACCAACAACTAGCCAAAAACATTCAGTACTTC. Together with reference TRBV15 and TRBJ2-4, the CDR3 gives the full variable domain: DAMVIQNPRYQVTQFGKPVTLSCSQTLNHNVMYWYQQKSSQAPKLLFHYYDKDFNNEADTPDNFQSRRPNTSFCFLDIRSPGLGDTAMYLCATSIDRRNQQLAKNIQYFGAGTRLSVL.

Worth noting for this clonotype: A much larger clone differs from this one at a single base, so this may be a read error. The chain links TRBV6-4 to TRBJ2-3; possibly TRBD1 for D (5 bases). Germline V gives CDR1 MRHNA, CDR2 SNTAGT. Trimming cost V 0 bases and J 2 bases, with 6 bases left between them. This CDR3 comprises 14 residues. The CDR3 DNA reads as TGTGCCAGCAGTGACTCAGGGGACACAGATACGCAGTATTTT. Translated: CASSDSGDTDTQYF.

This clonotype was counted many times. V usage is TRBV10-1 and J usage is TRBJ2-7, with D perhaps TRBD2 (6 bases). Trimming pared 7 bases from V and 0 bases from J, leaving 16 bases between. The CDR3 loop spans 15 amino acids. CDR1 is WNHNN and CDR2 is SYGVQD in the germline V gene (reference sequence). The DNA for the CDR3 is TGCGCCAGCAAAAGGGAGGAGCCCCTCTCCTACGAGCAGTACTTC. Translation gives CASKREEPLSYEQYF.

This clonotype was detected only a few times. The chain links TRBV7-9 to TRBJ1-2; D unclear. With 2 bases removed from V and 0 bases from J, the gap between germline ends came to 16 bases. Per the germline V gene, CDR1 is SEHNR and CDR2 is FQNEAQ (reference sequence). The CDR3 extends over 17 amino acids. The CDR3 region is CASSLFYNGDPNYGYTF. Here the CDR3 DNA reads TGTGCCAGCAGCTTATTCTATAACGGAGACCCTAACTATGGCTACACCTTC.

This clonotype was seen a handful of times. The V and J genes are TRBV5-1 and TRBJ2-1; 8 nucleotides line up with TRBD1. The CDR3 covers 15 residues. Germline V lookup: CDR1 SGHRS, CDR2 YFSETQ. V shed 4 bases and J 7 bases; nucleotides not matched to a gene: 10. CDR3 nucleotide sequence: TGCGCCAGCAGCGTGTGGGACAGGTGGGGAAATGAGCAGTTCTTC. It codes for CASSVWDRWGNEQFF.

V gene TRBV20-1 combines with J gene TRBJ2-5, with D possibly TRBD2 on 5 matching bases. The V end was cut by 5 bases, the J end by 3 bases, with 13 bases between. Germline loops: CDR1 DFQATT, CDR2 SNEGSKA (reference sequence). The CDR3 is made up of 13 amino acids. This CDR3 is CSAPITGKETQYF. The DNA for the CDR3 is TGCAGTGCTCCCATTACGGGGAAAGAGACCCAGTACTTC.

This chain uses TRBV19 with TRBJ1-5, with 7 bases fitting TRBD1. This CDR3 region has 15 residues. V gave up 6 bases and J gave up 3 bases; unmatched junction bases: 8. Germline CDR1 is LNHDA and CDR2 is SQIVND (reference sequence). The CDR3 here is CASSTTGPSNQPQHF. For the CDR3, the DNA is TGTGCCAGTAGCACGACAGGGCCGTCCAATCAGCCCCAGCATTTT. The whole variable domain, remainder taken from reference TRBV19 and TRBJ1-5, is DGGITQSPKYLFRKEGQNVTLSCEQNLNHDAMYWYRQDPGQGLRLIYYSQIVNDFQKGDIAEGYSVSREKKESFPLTVTSAQKNPTAFYLCASSTTGPSNQPQHFGDGTRLSIL.

CDR3 protein: CASSSDRVNSPLHF. The CDR3 nucleotides are TGTGCCAGCAGCTCGGACAGGGTTAATTCACCCCTCCACTTT. The chain uses TRBV2 and TRBJ1-6; 8 bases align to TRBD1. The V and J ends lost 6 bases and 6 bases, in that order; junction bases with no gene match: 4. This CDR3 has 14 amino acids. Germline CDR1 reads SNHLY; CDR2 reads FYNNEI.

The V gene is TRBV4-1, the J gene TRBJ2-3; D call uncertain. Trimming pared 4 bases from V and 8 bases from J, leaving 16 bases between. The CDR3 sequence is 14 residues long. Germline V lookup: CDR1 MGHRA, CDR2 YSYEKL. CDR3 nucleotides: TGCGCCAGCAGCCCCCCCTACGATGTCGGTACGCAGTATTTT. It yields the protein CASSPPYDVGTQYF.

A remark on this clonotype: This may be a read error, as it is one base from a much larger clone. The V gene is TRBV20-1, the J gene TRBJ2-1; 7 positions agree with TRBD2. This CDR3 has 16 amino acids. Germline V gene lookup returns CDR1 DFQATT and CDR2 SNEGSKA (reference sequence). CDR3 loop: CSAGRGSLAAYNEQLF. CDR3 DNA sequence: TGCAGTGCTGGGCGCGGAAGTCTAGCGGCCTACAATGAGCAGTTATTC.

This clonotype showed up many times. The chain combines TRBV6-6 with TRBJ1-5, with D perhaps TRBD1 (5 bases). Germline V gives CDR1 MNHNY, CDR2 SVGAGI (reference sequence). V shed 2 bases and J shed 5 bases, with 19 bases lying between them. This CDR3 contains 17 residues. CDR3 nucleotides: TGTGCCAGCAGTTACGGCCGAAAGGGACCCAGTTATCAGCCCCAGCATTTT. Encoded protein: CASSYGRKGPSYQPQHF.

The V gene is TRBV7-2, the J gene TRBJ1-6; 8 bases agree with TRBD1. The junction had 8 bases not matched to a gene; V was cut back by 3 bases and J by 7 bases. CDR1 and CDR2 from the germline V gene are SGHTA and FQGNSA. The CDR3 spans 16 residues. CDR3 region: CASSLTGQGRNSPLHF. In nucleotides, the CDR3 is TGTGCCAGCAGCTTGACCGGACAGGGAAGGAATTCACCCCTCCACTTT.

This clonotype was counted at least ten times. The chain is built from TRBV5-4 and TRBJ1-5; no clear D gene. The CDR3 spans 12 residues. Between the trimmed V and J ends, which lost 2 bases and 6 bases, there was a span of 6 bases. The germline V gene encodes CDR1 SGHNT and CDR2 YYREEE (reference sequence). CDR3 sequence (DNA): TGTGCCAGCAGCTTAGATAGTCAGCCCCAGCATTTT. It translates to CASSLDSQPQHF.

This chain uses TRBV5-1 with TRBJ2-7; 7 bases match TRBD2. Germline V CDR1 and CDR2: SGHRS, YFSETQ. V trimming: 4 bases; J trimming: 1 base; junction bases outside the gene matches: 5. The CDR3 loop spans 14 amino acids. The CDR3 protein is CASSRGDGSYEQYF. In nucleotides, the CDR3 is TGCGCCAGCAGCCGGGGGGACGGATCCTACGAGCAGTACTTC. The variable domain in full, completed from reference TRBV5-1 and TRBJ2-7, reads KAGVTQTPRYLIKTRGQQVTLSCSPISGHRSVSWYQQTPGQGLQFLFEYFSETQRNKGNFPGRFSGRQFSNSRSEMNVSTLELGDSALYLCASSRGDGSYEQYFGPGTRLTVT.

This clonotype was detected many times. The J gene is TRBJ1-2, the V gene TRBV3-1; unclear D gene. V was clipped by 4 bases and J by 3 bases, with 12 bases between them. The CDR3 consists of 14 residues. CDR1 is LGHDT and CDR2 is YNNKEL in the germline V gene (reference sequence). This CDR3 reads CASSPRGADYGYTF. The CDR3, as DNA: TGTGCCAGCAGCCCCCGAGGCGCAGACTATGGCTACACCTTC. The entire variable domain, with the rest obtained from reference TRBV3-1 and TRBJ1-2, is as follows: DTAVSQTPKYLVTQMGNDKSIKCEQNLGHDTMYWYKQDSKKFLKIMFSYNNKELIINETVPNRFSPKSPDKAHLNLHINSLELGDSAVYFCASSPRGADYGYTFGSGTRLTVV.

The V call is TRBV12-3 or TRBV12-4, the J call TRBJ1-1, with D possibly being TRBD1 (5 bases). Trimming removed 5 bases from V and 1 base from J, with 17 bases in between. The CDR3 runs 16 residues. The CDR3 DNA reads TGTGCCAGCAGTCCAAGGTTGAACAGGAGGAACACTGAAGCTTTCTTT. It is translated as CASSPRLNRRNTEAFF.

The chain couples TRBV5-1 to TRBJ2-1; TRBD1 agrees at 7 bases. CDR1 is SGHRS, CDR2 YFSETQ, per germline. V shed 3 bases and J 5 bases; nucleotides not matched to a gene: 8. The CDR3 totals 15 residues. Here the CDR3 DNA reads TGCGCCAGCAGCTCCCTACCGGGACAGAACAATGAGCAGTTCTTC. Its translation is CASSSLPGQNNEQFF.

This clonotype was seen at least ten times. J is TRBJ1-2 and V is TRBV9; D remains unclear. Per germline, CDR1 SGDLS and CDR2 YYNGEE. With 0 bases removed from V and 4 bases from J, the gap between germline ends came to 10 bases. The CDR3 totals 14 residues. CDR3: CASSVGRDPYGYTF. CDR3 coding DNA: TGTGCCAGCAGCGTAGGTAGGGATCCCTATGGCTACACCTTC.

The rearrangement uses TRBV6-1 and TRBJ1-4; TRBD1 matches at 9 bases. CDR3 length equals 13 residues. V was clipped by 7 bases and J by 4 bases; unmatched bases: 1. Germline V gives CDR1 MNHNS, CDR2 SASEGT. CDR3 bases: TGTGCCAGCAAGGGACAGGGTAATGAAAAACTGTTTTTT. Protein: CASKGQGNEKLFF.

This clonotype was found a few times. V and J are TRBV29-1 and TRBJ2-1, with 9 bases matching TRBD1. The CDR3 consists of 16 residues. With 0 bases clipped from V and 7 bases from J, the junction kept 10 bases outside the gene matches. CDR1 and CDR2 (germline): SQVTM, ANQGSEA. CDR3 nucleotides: TGCAGCGTTGAAGATCTCCCCGGGACAGGGCTAAATGAGCAGTTCTTC. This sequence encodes CSVEDLPGTGLNEQFF.

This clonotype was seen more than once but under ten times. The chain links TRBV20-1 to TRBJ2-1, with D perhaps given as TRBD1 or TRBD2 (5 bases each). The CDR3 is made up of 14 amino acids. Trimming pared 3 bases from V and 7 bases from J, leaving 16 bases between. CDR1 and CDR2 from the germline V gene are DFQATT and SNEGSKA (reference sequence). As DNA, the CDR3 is TGCAGTGCTAGTGCCCGGGGCTGGCGGAATGAGCAGTTCTTC. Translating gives CSASARGWRNEQFF.

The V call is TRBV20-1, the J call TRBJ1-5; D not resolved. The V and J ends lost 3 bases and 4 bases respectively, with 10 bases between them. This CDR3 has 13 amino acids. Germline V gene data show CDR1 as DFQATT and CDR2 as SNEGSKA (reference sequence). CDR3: CSASPAMNQPQHF. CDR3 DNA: TGCAGTGCTAGCCCAGCGATGAATCAGCCCCAGCATTTT.

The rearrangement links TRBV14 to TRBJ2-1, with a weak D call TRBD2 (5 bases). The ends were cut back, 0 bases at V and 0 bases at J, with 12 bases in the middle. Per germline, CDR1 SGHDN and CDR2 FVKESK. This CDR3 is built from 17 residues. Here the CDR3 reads CASSQDWSGSSYNEQFF. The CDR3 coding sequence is TGTGCCAGCAGCCAAGATTGGAGCGGAAGCTCCTACAATGAGCAGTTCTTC.